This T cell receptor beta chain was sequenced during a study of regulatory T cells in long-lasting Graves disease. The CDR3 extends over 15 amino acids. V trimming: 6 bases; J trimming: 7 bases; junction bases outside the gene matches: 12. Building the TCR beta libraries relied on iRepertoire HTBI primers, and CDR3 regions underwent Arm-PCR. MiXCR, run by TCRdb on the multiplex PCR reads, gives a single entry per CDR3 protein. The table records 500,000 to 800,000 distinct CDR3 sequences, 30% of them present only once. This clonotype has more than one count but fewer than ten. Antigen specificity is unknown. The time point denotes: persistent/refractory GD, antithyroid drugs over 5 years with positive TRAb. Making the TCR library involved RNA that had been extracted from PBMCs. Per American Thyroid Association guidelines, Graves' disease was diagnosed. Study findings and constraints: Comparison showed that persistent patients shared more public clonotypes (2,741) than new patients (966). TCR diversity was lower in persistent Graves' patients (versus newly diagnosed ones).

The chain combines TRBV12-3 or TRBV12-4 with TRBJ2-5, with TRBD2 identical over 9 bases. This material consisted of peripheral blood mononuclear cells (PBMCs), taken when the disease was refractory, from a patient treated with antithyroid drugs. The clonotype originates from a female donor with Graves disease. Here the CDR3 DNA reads TGTGCCAGCAGACCGACTAGCGGCCTGGCGGGGACCCAGTACTTC. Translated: CASRPTSGLAGTQYF.